These 2 T cell receptor beta chains were sequenced from one sample in a study of ipilimumab plus nivolumab after autologous stem cell transplantation. Measured with immunoSEQ multiplex PCR; TCRdb has only the in-frame clones, and not every one. The sample contains about 22,000 clones, 77% of which appear only once. Sequenced here: PBMCs, sampled in a trial of ipilimumab plus nivolumab as post-transplant consolidation. These receptors all stem from a male donor with diffuse large B-cell lymphoma.

The count of this clone is one. The chain links TRBV18 to TRBJ2-7, with 11 bases lining up with TRBD1. Losses at the gene ends were 3 bases for V and 0 bases for J; bases not matched to a gene: 1. This CDR3 has 15 amino acids. CDR1 is KGHSH, CDR2 LQKENI, per germline. CDR3 loop: CASSPGQGASYEQYF. The CDR3 DNA sequence: TGTGCCAGCTCACCCGGACAGGGGGCCTCCTACGAGCAGTACTTC. Full variable domain (missing parts from reference TRBV18 and TRBJ2-7): NAGVMQNPRHLVRRRGQEARLRCSPMKGHSHVYWYRQLPEEGLKFMVYLQKENIIDESGMPKERFSAEFPKEGPSILRIQQVVRGDSAAYFCASSPGQGASYEQYFGPGTRLTVT.

V is TRBV19 and J is TRBJ1-1; D is unclear. V was pared by 1 base and J by 4 bases, with 13 bases between. Germline CDR1 is LNHDA and CDR2 is SQIVND (reference sequence). This CDR3 is 15 amino acids long. The CDR3 bases are TGTGCCAGTAGTATAGCCGGGCCCTTCGCCACTGAAGCTTTCTTT. It translates to CASSIAGPFATEAFF.